The T cell receptor beta chain described here comes from a study of cytotoxic CD8 clonotypes in ibrutinib-treated CLL. Germline lookup yields CDR1 SGHNT and CDR2 YENEEA. CDR3 length equals 16 residues. Trimming removed 5 bases from V and 5 bases from J; junction bases left unmatched: 10. Sequencing was performed with immunoSEQ multiplex PCR; in TCRdb, only in-frame clones are kept and a portion is missing. The table lists approximately 320,000 clones, 67% of them singletons. Study results and caveats: Under therapy, public clonotypes either contracted or stayed stable, and they were uncommon.

Concerning this clone itself: Its antigen is unidentified.

Sequenced material: PBMCs, taken after 36 months of ibrutinib treatment. This sequence was found in a human donor with chronic lymphocytic leukemia. The rearrangement uses TRBV11-3 and TRBJ2-3; TRBD1 matches at 10 bases. The CDR3 loop reads CASSLDRDRGIDTQYF. Here the CDR3 DNA reads TGTGCCAGCAGCCTCGACCGGGACAGGGGAATAGATACGCAGTATTTT.